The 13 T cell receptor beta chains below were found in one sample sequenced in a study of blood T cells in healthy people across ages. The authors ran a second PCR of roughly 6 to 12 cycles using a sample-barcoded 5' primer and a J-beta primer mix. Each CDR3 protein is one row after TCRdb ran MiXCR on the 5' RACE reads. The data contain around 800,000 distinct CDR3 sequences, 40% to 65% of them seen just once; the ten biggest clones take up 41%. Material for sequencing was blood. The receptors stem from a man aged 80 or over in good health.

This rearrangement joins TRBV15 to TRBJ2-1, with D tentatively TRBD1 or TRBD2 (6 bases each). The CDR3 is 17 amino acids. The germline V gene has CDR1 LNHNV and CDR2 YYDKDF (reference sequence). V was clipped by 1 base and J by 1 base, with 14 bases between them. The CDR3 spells CATSRVGAGSSYNEQFF. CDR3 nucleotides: TGTGCCACCAGCAGAGTGGGGGCGGGATCGTCCTACAATGAGCAGTTCTTC.

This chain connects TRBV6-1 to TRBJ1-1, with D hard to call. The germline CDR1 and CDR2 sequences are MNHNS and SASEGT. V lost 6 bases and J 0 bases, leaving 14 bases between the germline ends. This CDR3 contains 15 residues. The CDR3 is CASSHTTRMNTEAFF. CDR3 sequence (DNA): TGTGCCAGCAGCCATACGACAAGGATGAACACTGAAGCTTTCTTT.

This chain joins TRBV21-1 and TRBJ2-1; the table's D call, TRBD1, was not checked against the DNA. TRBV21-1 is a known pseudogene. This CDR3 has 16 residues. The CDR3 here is CASSKAGTGLNNEQFF. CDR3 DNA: TGTGCCAGCAGCAAAGCGGGGACAGGGTTGAACAATGAGCAGTTCTTC.

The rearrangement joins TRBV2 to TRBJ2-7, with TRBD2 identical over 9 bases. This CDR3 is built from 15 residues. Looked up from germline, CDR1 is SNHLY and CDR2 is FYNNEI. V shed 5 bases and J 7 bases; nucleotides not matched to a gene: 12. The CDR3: CASSPGTSRDNEQYF. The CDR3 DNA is TGTGCCAGCAGTCCCGGGACTAGCAGGGACAATGAGCAGTACTTC.

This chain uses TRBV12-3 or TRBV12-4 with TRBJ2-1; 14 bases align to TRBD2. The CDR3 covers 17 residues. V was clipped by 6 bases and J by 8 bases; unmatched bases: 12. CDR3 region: CASRQRAGLAGEDEQFF. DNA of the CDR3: TGTGCCAGCAGACAAAGAGCGGGACTAGCGGGAGAGGATGAGCAGTTCTTC.

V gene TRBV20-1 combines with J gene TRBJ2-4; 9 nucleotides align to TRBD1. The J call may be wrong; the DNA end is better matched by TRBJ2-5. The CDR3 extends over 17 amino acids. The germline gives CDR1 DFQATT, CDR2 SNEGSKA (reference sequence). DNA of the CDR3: TGCAGTCTCACCCCCGGGACAGGGATTGGACTGTTTGAGACCCAGTACTTC. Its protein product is CSLTPGTGIGLFETQYF.

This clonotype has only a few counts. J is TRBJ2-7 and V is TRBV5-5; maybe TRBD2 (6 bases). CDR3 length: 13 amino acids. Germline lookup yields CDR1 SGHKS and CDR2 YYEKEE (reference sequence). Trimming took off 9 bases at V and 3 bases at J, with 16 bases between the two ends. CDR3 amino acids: CAMIPRRDYEQYF. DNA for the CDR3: TGTGCCATGATCCCACGGAGGGACTACGAGCAGTACTTC.

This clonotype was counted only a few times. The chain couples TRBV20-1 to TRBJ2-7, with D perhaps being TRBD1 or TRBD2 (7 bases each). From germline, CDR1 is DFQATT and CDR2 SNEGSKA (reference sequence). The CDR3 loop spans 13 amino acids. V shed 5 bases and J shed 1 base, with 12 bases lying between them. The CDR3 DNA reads TGCAGTGCTGGCAGGGGGGGATCCTACGAGCAGTACTTC. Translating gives CSAGRGGSYEQYF.

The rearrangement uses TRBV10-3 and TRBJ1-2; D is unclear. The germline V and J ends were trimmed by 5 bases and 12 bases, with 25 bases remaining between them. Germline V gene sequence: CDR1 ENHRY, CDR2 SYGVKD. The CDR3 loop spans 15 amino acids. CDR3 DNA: TGTGCCATCAGTCAACGACCCTCGTCAACCCATGGGGACACCTTC. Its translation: CAISQRPSSTHGDTF.

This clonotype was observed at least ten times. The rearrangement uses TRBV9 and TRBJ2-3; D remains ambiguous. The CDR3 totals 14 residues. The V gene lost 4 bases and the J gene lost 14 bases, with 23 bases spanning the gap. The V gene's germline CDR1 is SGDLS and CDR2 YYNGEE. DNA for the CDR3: TGTGCCAGCAGCCCCGGCGCCCTCCCAGCATACGCGTATTTT. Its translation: CASSPGALPAYAYF.

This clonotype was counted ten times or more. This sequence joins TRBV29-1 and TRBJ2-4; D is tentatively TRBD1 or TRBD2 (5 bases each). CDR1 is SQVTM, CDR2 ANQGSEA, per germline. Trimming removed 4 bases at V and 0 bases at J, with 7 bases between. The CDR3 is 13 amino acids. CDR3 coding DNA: TGCAGCGTTGGGGGGTTAGCCAAAAACATTCAGTACTTC. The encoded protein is CSVGGLAKNIQYF.

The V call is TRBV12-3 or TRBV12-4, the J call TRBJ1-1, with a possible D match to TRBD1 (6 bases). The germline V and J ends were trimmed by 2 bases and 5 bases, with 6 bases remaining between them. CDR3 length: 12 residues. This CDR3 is CASSLTGTEAFF. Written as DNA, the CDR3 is TGTGCCAGCAGTTTAACAGGGACTGAAGCTTTCTTT.

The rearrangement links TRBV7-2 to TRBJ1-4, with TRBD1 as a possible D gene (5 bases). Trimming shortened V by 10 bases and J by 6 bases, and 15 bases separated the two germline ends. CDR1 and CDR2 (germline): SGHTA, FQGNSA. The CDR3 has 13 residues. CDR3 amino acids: CAISKGLDEKLFF. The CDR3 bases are TGTGCCATCTCGAAGGGGTTGGATGAAAAACTGTTTTTT.